Presented here are 21 T cell receptor beta chains from one specimen sequenced in a study of cytomegalovirus exposure and HLA in healthy donors. With 60 Vbeta and 13 Jbeta primers, the PCR was carried out. Clones were sequenced by immunoSEQ multiplex PCR, and TCRdb holds only the in-frame ones, with some missing. Counted here are about 92,000 clones, approximately 84% occurring once; the ten biggest clones make up around 5.2%. Material for sequencing was PBMCs. These TCRs come from a woman aged 18 to 35 in good health and CMV-seropositive.

The CDR3 loop is CASSLMQGDYGYTF. CDR3 coding DNA: TGTGCCAGCAGCTTGATGCAGGGGGACTATGGCTACACCTTC. This sequence joins TRBV7-2 and TRBJ1-2; TRBD1 matches at 7 bases. The V gene end was trimmed by 3 bases and the J gene end by 3 bases; junction bases not matched to a gene: 4. This CDR3 comprises 14 residues. Germline CDR1 SGHTA, CDR2 FQGNSA. Full variable domain (outside the CDR3, taken from reference TRBV7-2 and TRBJ1-2): GAGVSQSPSNKVTEKGKDVELRCDPISGHTALYWYRQSLGQGLEFLIYFQGNSAPDKSGLPSDRFSAERTGGSVSTLTIQRTQQEDSAVYLCASSLMQGDYGYTFGSGTRLTVV.

The chain employs TRBV29-1 and TRBJ2-2; 12 bases align to TRBD2. The CDR3 length is 18 residues. After removal of 2 bases from V and 4 bases from J, the junction contained 11 bases not matched to a gene. CDR1 is SQVTM, CDR2 ANQGSEA, per germline. In nucleotides, the CDR3 is TGCAGCGTTGAAAGTCCCCTACTAGCGGGGGGACCCACCGGGGAGCTGTTTTTT. It specifies CSVESPLLAGGPTGELFF.

V is TRBV9 and J is TRBJ1-2, with 9 positions matching TRBD1. Losses at the gene ends were 4 bases for V and 5 bases for J; bases not matched to a gene: 3. This CDR3 has 13 amino acids. The germline CDR1 and CDR2 sequences are SGDLS and YYNGEE. Written as DNA, the CDR3 is TGTGCCAGCAGCCCGGGACAGGGATATGGCTACACCTTC. As protein: CASSPGQGYGYTF.

The chain recombines TRBV5-1 with TRBJ2-7; a weak D match, TRBD1 (6 bases). CDR1 and CDR2 from the germline V gene are SGHRS and YFSETQ. The CDR3 length is 17 residues. V was trimmed by 0 bases and J by 3 bases, leaving 19 bases between them. The CDR3 here is CASSLALVRDKVYEQYF. DNA for the CDR3: TGCGCCAGCAGCTTGGCTCTGGTCCGGGACAAGGTCTACGAGCAGTACTTC.

In regard to this clone: A read error is possible here, since a much larger clone lies one base away. This chain uses TRBV7-3 with TRBJ1-2, with 8 bases identical to TRBD1. The CDR3 has 13 residues. V was pared by 2 bases and J by 6 bases, with 2 bases of the junction left unmatched. The germline V gene encodes CDR1 SGHTA and CDR2 FQGTGA. The CDR3, as DNA: TGTGCCAGCAGCTTACAGGGGGCGGATGGCTACACCTTC. Its translation is CASSLQGADGYTF.

This clone was seen just once. The chain recombines TRBV7-9 with TRBJ1-4; no clear D. From germline, CDR1 is SEHNR and CDR2 FQNEAQ (reference sequence). The V and J ends lost 4 bases and 0 bases respectively, with 15 bases between them. The CDR3 length is 17 residues. CDR3 sequence (DNA): TGTGCCAGCAGCTCCCAAGGAGCTCGGGCAACTAATGAAAAACTGTTTTTT. Translated: CASSSQGARATNEKLFF. Full variable domain (missing parts from reference TRBV7-9 and TRBJ1-4): DTGVSQNPRHKITKRGQNVTFRCDPISEHNRLYWYRQTLGQGPEFLTYFQNEAQLEKSRLLSDRFSAERPKGSFSTLEIQRTEQGDSAMYLCASSSQGARATNEKLFFGSGTQLSVL.

The gene calls are TRBV19 and TRBJ1-1; 7 bases line up with TRBD1. V shed 7 bases and J 11 bases; nucleotides not matched to a gene: 10. The CDR3 has 12 amino acids. Germline V CDR1 and CDR2: LNHDA, SQIVND (reference sequence). CDR3 sequence reads: CASKVREGAAFF. CDR3 coding DNA: TGTGCCAGTAAAGTGCGTGAGGGGGCGGCTTTCTTT.

This clone was detected a few times. The V call is TRBV15, the J call TRBJ2-3, with D unresolved. Germline lookup yields CDR1 LNHNV and CDR2 YYDKDF (reference sequence). The CDR3 has 16 amino acids. The V and J ends lost 1 base and 0 bases respectively, with 11 bases between them. The CDR3 DNA sequence: TGTGCCACCAGCAGAGGGAATTGGGCTAGCACAGATACGCAGTATTTT. This encodes CATSRGNWASTDTQYF.

V usage is TRBV5-6 and J usage is TRBJ2-1; D not resolved. Deletions cut 1 base from V and 6 bases from J, with 5 bases between. Germline-derived CDR1 and CDR2 are SGHDT and YYEEEE. The CDR3 extends over 12 amino acids. The CDR3 is CASSLRVNEQFF. CDR3 nucleotides: TGTGCCAGCAGCTTGCGAGTCAATGAGCAGTTCTTC.

This clone was counted only a few times. V and J are TRBV5-1 and TRBJ1-3; the D is unclear. Germline CDR1 and CDR2: SGHRS and YFSETQ. The germline V and J ends were trimmed by 4 bases and 4 bases, with 15 bases remaining between them. The CDR3 consists of 15 residues. The CDR3 sequence: CASSTRTGSGNTIYF. Here the CDR3 DNA reads TGCGCCAGCAGCACAAGGACGGGAAGCGGAAACACCATATATTTT.

The chain has TRBV5-1 and TRBJ2-7; D remains unclear. This CDR3 comprises 15 residues. Germline-derived CDR1 and CDR2 are SGHRS and YFSETQ. V was trimmed by 5 bases and J by 3 bases, leaving 18 bases between them. CDR3 residues: CASSFLPTSLYEQYF. CDR3 DNA: TGCGCCAGCAGTTTTTTGCCGACAAGCCTCTACGAGCAGTACTTC. The variable domain in full, with the rest retrieved from reference TRBV5-1 and TRBJ2-7, is KAGVTQTPRYLIKTRGQQVTLSCSPISGHRSVSWYQQTPGQGLQFLFEYFSETQRNKGNFPGRFSGRQFSNSRSEMNVSTLELGDSALYLCASSFLPTSLYEQYFGPGTRLTVT.

This chain joins TRBV25-1 and TRBJ2-7; a weak D match, TRBD2 (5 bases). The germline V gene encodes CDR1 MGHDK and CDR2 SYGVNS. The CDR3 is 16 residues long. Trimming cost V 1 base and J 0 bases, with 13 bases left between them. The CDR3 DNA reads as TGTGCCAGCAGTGAATTGGGCCAGCGGAGCTCCTACGAGCAGTACTTC. Translating it yields CASSELGQRSSYEQYF.

This chain links TRBV4-1 with TRBJ2-7, with D possibly matching TRBD2 (6 bases). Per the germline V gene, CDR1 is MGHRA and CDR2 is YSYEKL. The CDR3 extends over 16 amino acids. V dropped 0 bases and J dropped 3 bases, with 15 bases sitting between them. The CDR3 DNA reads as TGCGCCAGCAGCCAAGAGAAGCGGGCTAACCACTACGAGCAGTACTTC. This encodes CASSQEKRANHYEQYF.

The V gene is TRBV19, the J gene TRBJ2-4; 7 nucleotides align to TRBD1. The CDR3 is 14 residues long. V dropped 6 bases and J dropped 6; count of bases not matched to a gene: 8. In germline, CDR1 is LNHDA, CDR2 SQIVND (reference sequence). Written as DNA, the CDR3 is TGTGCCAGTAGGCCTACAGGGGTTGGAAACATTCAGTACTTC. It codes for CASRPTGVGNIQYF.

The chain carries TRBV6-1 and TRBJ2-1; a possible D gene is TRBD1 (5 bases). Germline V gene lookup returns CDR1 MNHNS and CDR2 SASEGT. The CDR3 covers 15 residues. V was clipped by 3 bases and J by 3 bases, with 12 bases between them. CDR3 amino acids: CASSDPGQLYNEQFF. Here the CDR3 DNA reads TGTGCCAGCAGTGACCCCGGACAACTCTACAATGAGCAGTTCTTC.

The chain carries TRBV28 and TRBJ1-1; D possibly corresponds to TRBD1 (5 bases). Germline-derived CDR1 and CDR2 are MDHEN and SYDVKM. Trimming pared 6 bases from V and 1 base from J, leaving 6 bases between. This CDR3 region has 12 residues. This CDR3 reads CASSTGNTEAFF. In nucleotides, the CDR3 is TGTGCCAGCAGCACAGGGAACACTGAAGCTTTCTTT.

The chain joins TRBV28 to TRBJ2-3; 12 bases fit TRBD2. CDR3 size: 18 residues. J lost 2 bases, V lost 2 bases, and 8 bases had no gene match. The germline V gene has CDR1 MDHEN and CDR2 SYDVKM. This CDR3 is CASSLLAGGFAPTDTQYF. CDR3 in DNA: TGTGCCAGCAGTTTACTAGCGGGAGGGTTTGCCCCCACAGATACGCAGTATTTT.

This chain joins TRBV19 and TRBJ2-7; TRBD1 matches 11 bases. Germline V gene data show CDR1 as LNHDA and CDR2 as SQIVND (reference sequence). The J segment lost 3 bases and the V segment lost 3 bases, leaving 7 bases of the junction unmatched. The CDR3 loop spans 16 amino acids. CDR3 sequence: CASSIHPGTGGYEQYF. In DNA form, the CDR3 reads TGTGCCAGTAGTATCCACCCCGGGACAGGGGGCTACGAGCAGTACTTC.

The CDR3 here is CASRLGISGANVLTF. In nucleotides, the CDR3 is TGTGCCAGCAGACTAGGGATCTCTGGGGCCAACGTCCTGACTTTC. The rearrangement joins TRBV28 to TRBJ2-6; weak D call: TRBD2 (5 bases). The germline V and J ends were trimmed by 6 bases and 0 bases, with 9 bases remaining between them. This CDR3 has 15 residues. Germline CDR1 reads MDHEN; CDR2 reads SYDVKM.

DNA for the CDR3: TGTGCCAGCAGCCGACTCCGGGAGGACCAAGAGACCCAGTACTTC. Its translation: CASSRLREDQETQYF. The chain couples TRBV14 to TRBJ2-5; 7 positions match TRBD2. Germline V lookup: CDR1 SGHDN, CDR2 FVKESK. With V trimmed by 4 bases and J by 0 bases, 5 bases remained unmatched. The CDR3 length is 15 residues.

CDR3 DNA: TGTGCCAGCAGCTTATGGGGCGGACGTGGGGTCTCTGGGGCCAACGTCCTGACTTTC. Protein product: CASSLWGGRGVSGANVLTF. V is TRBV7-8 and J is TRBJ2-6; D perhaps matches TRBD1 (5 bases). CDR1 SGHVS and CDR2 FQNEAQ come from the germline V gene. V was trimmed by 2 bases and J by 0 bases, leaving 17 bases between them. The CDR3 has 19 amino acids.